These T cell receptor beta chains were read from a single sample in a study of blood T cell repertoires in COVID-19. Data came from immunoSEQ multiplex PCR; TCRdb stores just in-frame clones and leaves some out. The sample contains roughly 300,000 clones, around four fifths of which appear only once. The sequencing input was peripheral blood. These receptors all come from a woman aged 45-60 years who had recovered from COVID-19. Each CDR3 is given with its conserved first and last residue. The D gene is left open where the match is weak. Expanded clones are given a class, and other clones once, few, many or no size at all.

>TRBV4-3|-|TRBJ2-5|-
CASSQEQGQETQYF
TGCGCCAGCAGCCAAGAGCAGGGCCAAGAGACCCAGTACTTC
>TRBV11-1|-|TRBJ2-5|TRBD1
CASSPSLTGQGETQYF
TGTGCCAGCAGCCCCAGTCTGACAGGGCAAGGGGAGACCCAGTACTTC
>TRBV6-5|-|TRBJ2-5|TRBD1
CASGTGNGGTQYF
TGTGCCAGCGGGACAGGGAACGGGGGGACCCAGTACTTC
>TRBV10-3|-|TRBJ1-2|-
CAIWEGGYGYTF
TGTGCCATCTGGGAGGGAGGCTATGGCTACACCTTC
>TRBV7-2|once|TRBJ2-3|-
CASSFSGSDTQYF
TGTGCCAGCAGCTTTTCAGGGTCAGATACGCAGTATTTT
>TRBV29-1|-|TRBJ2-7|TRBD2
CSVEEQVLAGGPLESYEQYF
TGCAGCGTTGAGGAGCAGGTCCTAGCGGGGGGGCCTTTGGAGTCCTACGAGCAGTACTTC
>TRBV28|-|TRBJ1-6|-
CASRFTESSYNSPLHF
TGTGCCAGCAGGTTTACAGAGAGCTCCTATAATTCACCCCTCCACTTT
>TRBV6-5|-|TRBJ2-1|TRBD2
CASAGGSNYNEQFF
TGTGCCAGCGCGGGGGGGTCGAACTACAATGAGCAGTTCTTC
>TRBV19|-|TRBJ2-3|TRBD1
CASSSTGVSTDTQYF
TGTGCCAGTAGTTCTACAGGGGTCAGCACAGATACGCAGTATTTT
>TRBV5-1|-|TRBJ1-1|-
CASSGTGLGDEAFF
TGCGCCAGCAGCGGAACAGGGTTAGGAGATGAAGCTTTCTTT
>TRBV24-1|-|TRBJ2-1|TRBD2
CATSDGRGGSYNEQFF
TGTGCCACCAGTGACGGCCGGGGGGGCTCATACAATGAGCAGTTCTTC
>TRBV18|-|TRBJ2-7|TRBD2
CASSPTSGGYEQYF
TGTGCCAGCTCACCGACTAGCGGGGGTTACGAGCAGTACTTC
>TRBV27|-|TRBJ1-2|TRBD1
CASSKDRTYGYTF
TGTGCCAGCAGTAAGGACAGGACCTATGGCTACACCTTC
>TRBV19|few|TRBJ1-2|-
CASSPSSVGGGYGYTF
TGTGCCAGTAGCCCAAGCTCCGTTGGCGGGGGCTATGGCTACACCTTC
>TRBV3-1/TRBV3-2|-|TRBJ1-2|-
CASSQILDINYGYTF
TGTGCCAGCAGCCAAATTCTGGACATTAACTATGGCTACACCTTC
>TRBV7-2|-|TRBJ2-2|-
CASSLPYTGELFF
TGTGCCAGCAGCCTTCCCTACACCGGGGAGCTGTTTTTT
>TRBV18|few|TRBJ2-7|-
CASSPSDKAYEQYF
TGTGCCAGCTCTCCCTCGGACAAAGCCTACGAGCAGTACTTC
>TRBV28|-|TRBJ1-6|TRBD1
CASSSGQGDSPLHF
TGTGCCAGCAGCTCTGGACAGGGGGACTCACCCCTCCACTTT
>TRBV4-1|-|TRBJ2-1|-
CASSQVPGESGIEQFF
TGCGCCAGCAGCCAAGTTCCGGGGGAGAGCGGCATTGAGCAGTTCTTC
>TRBV28|-|TRBJ2-3|TRBD2
CASISGGAGTDTQYF
TGTGCCAGCATAAGCGGGGGGGCAGGCACAGATACGCAGTATTTT
>TRBV14|-|TRBJ2-7|-
CASSQDRGSGLAYEQYF
TGTGCCAGCAGCCAAGATCGAGGGTCGGGGTTAGCCTACGAGCAGTACTTC
>TRBV7-2|once|TRBJ2-7|-
CASSLIPGQAYEQYF
TGTGCCAGCAGCTTAATCCCGGGACAAGCCTACGAGCAGTACTTC
>TRBV5-4|-|TRBJ2-7|TRBD1
CASSPSPGQPYYYEQYF
TGTGCCAGCAGCCCGTCACCGGGACAGCCGTACTACTACGAGCAGTACTTC
>TRBV28|-|TRBJ2-7|TRBD2
CASSAGTSLTYEQYF
TGTGCCAGCAGTGCCGGGACTAGCCTCACCTACGAGCAGTACTTC